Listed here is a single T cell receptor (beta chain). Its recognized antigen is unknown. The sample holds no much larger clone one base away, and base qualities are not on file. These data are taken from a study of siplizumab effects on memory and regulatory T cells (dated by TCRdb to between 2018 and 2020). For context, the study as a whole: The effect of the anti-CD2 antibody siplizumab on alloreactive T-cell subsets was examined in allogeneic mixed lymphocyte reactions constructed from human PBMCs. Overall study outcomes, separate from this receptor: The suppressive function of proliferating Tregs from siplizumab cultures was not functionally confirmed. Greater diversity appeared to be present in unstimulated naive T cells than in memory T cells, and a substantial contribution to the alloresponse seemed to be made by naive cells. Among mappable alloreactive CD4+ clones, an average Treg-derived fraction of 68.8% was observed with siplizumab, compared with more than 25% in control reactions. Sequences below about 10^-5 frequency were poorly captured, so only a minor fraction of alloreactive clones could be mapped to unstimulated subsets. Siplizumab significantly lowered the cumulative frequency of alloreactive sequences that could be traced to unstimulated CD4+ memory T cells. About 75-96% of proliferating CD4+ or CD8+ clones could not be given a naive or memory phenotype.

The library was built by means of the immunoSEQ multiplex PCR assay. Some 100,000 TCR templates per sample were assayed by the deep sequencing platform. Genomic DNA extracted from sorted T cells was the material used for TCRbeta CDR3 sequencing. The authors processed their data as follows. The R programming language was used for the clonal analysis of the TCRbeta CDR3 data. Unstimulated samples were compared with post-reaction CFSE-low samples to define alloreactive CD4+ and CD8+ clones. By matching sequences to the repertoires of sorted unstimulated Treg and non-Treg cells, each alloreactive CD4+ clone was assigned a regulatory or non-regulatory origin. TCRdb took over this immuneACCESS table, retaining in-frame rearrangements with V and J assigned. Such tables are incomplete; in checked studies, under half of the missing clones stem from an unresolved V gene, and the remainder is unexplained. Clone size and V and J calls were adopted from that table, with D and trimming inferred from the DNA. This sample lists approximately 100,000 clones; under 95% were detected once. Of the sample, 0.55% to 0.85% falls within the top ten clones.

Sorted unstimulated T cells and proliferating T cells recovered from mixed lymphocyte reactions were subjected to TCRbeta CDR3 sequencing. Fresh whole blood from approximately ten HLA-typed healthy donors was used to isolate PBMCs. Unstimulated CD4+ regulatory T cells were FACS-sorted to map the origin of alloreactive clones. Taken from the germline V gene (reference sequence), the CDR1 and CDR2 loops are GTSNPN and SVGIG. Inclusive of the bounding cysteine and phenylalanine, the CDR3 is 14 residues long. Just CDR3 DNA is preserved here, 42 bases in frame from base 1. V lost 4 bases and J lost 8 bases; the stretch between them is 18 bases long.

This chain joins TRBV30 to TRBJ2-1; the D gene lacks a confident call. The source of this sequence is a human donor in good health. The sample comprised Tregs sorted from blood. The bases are TGTGCCTGGACCCGCCGAGGTTGGGATGATGAGCAGTTCTTC. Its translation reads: CAWTRRGWDDEQFF.